A single T cell receptor (beta chain) is shown here with its context. The data originate from a study of blood T cell repertoires in COVID-19. In the authors' methods: It was from reference gene primer amplification that nucleated cell counts were estimated. This table comes from immunoSEQ multiplex PCR, and its TCRdb copy is limited to in-frame clones, with some not included. V, J and clone size are those of that table, while D and trimming were read from the DNA. Of about 240,000 clones listed, about three quarters are singletons. This CDR3 contains 16 residues. The J segment lost 3 bases and the V segment lost 1 base, leaving 7 bases of the junction unmatched. Germline-derived CDR1 and CDR2 are SGHTA and FQGNSA.

This TCR was sampled from an elderly woman with acute or convalescent COVID-19. Sequenced input: peripheral blood. V usage is TRBV7-2 and J usage is TRBJ2-7; 9 bases match TRBD2. The CDR3 loop reads CASSLGGGGRVYEQYF. The CDR3 region has the DNA TGTGCCAGCAGCTTAGGAGGAGGCGGGAGGGTCTACGAGCAGTACTTC. The whole variable domain, remainder taken from reference TRBV7-2 and TRBJ2-7, is GAGVSQSPSNKVTEKGKDVELRCDPISGHTALYWYRQSLGQGLEFLIYFQGNSAPDKSGLPSDRFSAERTGGSVSTLTIQRTQQEDSAVYLCASSLGGGGRVYEQYFGPGTRLTVT.